Below are 27 T cell receptor beta chains sequenced from a single sample in a study of regulatory T cells in long-lasting Graves disease (dated by TCRdb to 2020 to 2022). The method behind the library was multiplex PCR. The instrument given in TCRdb is Illumina HiSeq 4000. To build TCR beta libraries, CDR3 regions were amplified by Arm-PCR using iRepertoire HTBI primers. Starting from the raw public reads, TCRdb applied fastp trimming at Q25, assembled clones with MiXCR and retained in-frame beta chains. A single entry per CDR3 protein holds the most common genes and DNA from its merged rows. This sample gives 310,000 or so distinct CDR3 sequences in total; 20% to 25% of them show up just once. The top ten clonotypes cover about 56% of the sample. What the time point label conveys for this sample: persistent/refractory GD, antithyroid drugs over 5 years with positive TRAb. For both TCR sequencing and RNA sequencing, RNA was extracted from PBMCs using TRIzol.

Sequencing used peripheral blood mononuclear cells (PBMCs), obtained when the disease was refractory, from a patient treated with antithyroid drugs. These receptors came from a female donor with Graves disease.

This clonotype was counted ten times or more. The J gene is TRBJ1-4, the V gene TRBV27; TRBD1 matches at 8 bases. V gave up 5 bases and J gave up 0 bases; unmatched junction bases: 5. The CDR3 runs to 16 residues. CDR1 and CDR2 from the germline V gene are MNHEY and SMNVEV (reference sequence). The CDR3 coding sequence is TGTGCCAGCAGTCGACAGGGGCATTCAACTAATGAAAAACTGTTTTTT. Its protein product is CASSRQGHSTNEKLFF.

In its sample, this clonotype was seen many times. The chain uses TRBV13 and TRBJ1-2; the D gene is possibly TRBD1 (6 bases). The CDR3 contains 12 residues. CDR1 is PRHDT and CDR2 is FYEKMQ in the germline V gene (reference sequence). V was clipped by 4 bases and J by 6 bases, with 9 bases between them. CDR3 protein: CASSSWTDGYTF. For the CDR3, the DNA is TGTGCCAGCAGCTCCTGGACAGATGGCTACACCTTC. Complete variable domain (other parts from reference TRBV13 and TRBJ1-2): AAGVIQSPRHLIKEKRETATLKCYPIPRHDTVYWYQQGPGQDPQFLISFYEKMQSDKGSIPDRFSAQQFSDYHSELNMSSLELGDSALYFCASSSWTDGYTFGSGTRLTVV.

In its sample, this clonotype was seen once. A much more abundant neighbour one base away suggests this may be a read error. The chain is built from TRBV6-5 and TRBJ2-2, with D perhaps TRBD2 (6 bases). The germline gives CDR1 MNHEY, CDR2 SVGAGI. Trimming removed 2 bases at V and 0 bases at J, with 10 bases between. CDR3 length: 16 residues. The CDR3 loop is CASSYGEDANTGELFF. CDR3 DNA: TGTGCCAGCAGTTACGGGGAGGACGCGAACACCGGGGAGCTGTTTTTT.

This clonotype has a count of ten or more. The V gene is TRBV6-1, the J gene TRBJ1-1; 10 bases agree with TRBD1. This CDR3 comprises 13 residues. Germline V gene lookup returns CDR1 MNHNS and CDR2 SASEGT. V lost 6 bases to trimming and J lost 3 bases; unmatched junction nucleotides: 1. The CDR3 DNA reads as TGTGCCAGCAGGGGGACAGGGGACACTGAAGCTTTCTTT. It encodes CASRGTGDTEAFF.

This clonotype has just a few counts. The chain is built from TRBV4-3 and TRBJ2-7; TRBD2 aligns across 8 bases. This CDR3 spans 16 amino acids. In germline, CDR1 is LGHNA, CDR2 YSLEER. V lost 3 bases and J lost 5; bases outside the gene matches: 12. The chain's CDR3 is CASSHDIAGRRDEQYF. The CDR3 bases are TGCGCCAGCAGCCACGACATAGCGGGAAGACGGGACGAGCAGTACTTC.

In this sample, this clonotype turned up many times. The chain couples TRBV5-1 to TRBJ2-2, with 9 bases matching TRBD2. V shed 1 base, J shed 5 bases, and the junction held 6 bases outside the gene matches. Germline loops: CDR1 SGHRS, CDR2 YFSETQ. The CDR3 totals 16 residues. CDR3 DNA: TGCGCCAGCAGCTTGATCGGTAGCGGGAGAACCGGGGAGCTGTTTTTT. Protein: CASSLIGSGRTGELFF.

This clonotype was observed at least ten times. The chain couples TRBV28 to TRBJ1-4, with a possible D match to TRBD1 (5 bases). This CDR3 has 15 amino acids. CDR1 MDHEN and CDR2 SYDVKM come from the germline V gene. Deletions cut 1 base from V and 7 bases from J, with 13 bases between. CDR3 region: CASSLFGAGGEKLFF. CDR3 bases: TGTGCCAGCAGTTTATTCGGAGCGGGGGGTGAAAAACTGTTTTTT. The full variable domain, with the rest looked up from reference TRBV28 and TRBJ1-4, is DVKVTQSSRYLVKRTGEKVFLECVQDMDHENMFWYRQDPGLGLRLIYFSYDVKMKEKGDIPEGYSVSREKKERFSLILESASTNQTSMYLCASSLFGAGGEKLFFGSGTQLSVL.

At least ten counts were recorded for this clonotype. The rearrangement joins TRBV2 to TRBJ1-1, with D uncertain. The germline gives CDR1 SNHLY, CDR2 FYNNEI. The CDR3 sequence is 14 residues long. V was pared by 2 bases and J by 3 bases, with 10 bases between. CDR3 residues: CASSELAADTEAFF. The CDR3 DNA sequence: TGTGCCAGCAGTGAACTTGCCGCTGACACTGAAGCTTTCTTT.

This clonotype has at least ten counts. The chain uses TRBV28 and TRBJ2-7; D unclear. The CDR3 is 14 amino acids. The ends were cut back, 3 bases at V and 6 bases at J, with 15 bases in the middle. The germline V gene encodes CDR1 MDHEN and CDR2 SYDVKM. The DNA of the CDR3 is TGTGCCAGCAGTTTCCGCCTCGGAACCCTCGAGCAGTACTTC. Protein: CASSFRLGTLEQYF.

This clonotype turned up a few times. This chain connects TRBV5-1 to TRBJ1-5; D is perhaps TRBD1 (5 bases). CDR1 is SGHRS, CDR2 YFSETQ, per germline. Trimming removed 3 bases from V and 7 bases from J, with 11 bases in between. This CDR3 region has 13 residues. CDR3 protein: CASSSTVGQPQHF. The CDR3 region has the DNA TGCGCCAGCAGCTCGACAGTTGGACAGCCCCAGCATTTT.

This clonotype was observed a few times. The chain joins TRBV28 to TRBJ2-3; 12 nucleotides line up with TRBD2. Germline V gene lookup returns CDR1 MDHEN and CDR2 SYDVKM. The CDR3 extends over 17 amino acids. Losses at the gene ends were 3 bases for V and 3 bases for J; bases not matched to a gene: 7. The CDR3 spells CASSFGLAGRMTDTQYF. The CDR3 DNA follows: TGTGCCAGCAGTTTCGGACTAGCGGGGAGGATGACAGATACGCAGTATTTT.

This clonotype was observed a few times. The chain links TRBV29-1 to TRBJ2-7, with D possibly matching TRBD1 (6 bases). Germline V lookup: CDR1 SQVTM, CDR2 ANQGSEA. CDR3 size: 15 residues. Between the trimmed V and J ends, which lost 7 bases and 2 bases, there was a span of 21 bases. In DNA form, the CDR3 reads TGCAGCGCCTGCCATCCGGACAGAGCCCCCTACGAGCAGTACTTC. Residues: CSACHPDRAPYEQYF.

The sample holds a few counts of this clonotype. V and J are TRBV7-9 and TRBJ2-7; perhaps D is TRBD1 or TRBD2 (5 bases each). CDR1 is SEHNR and CDR2 is FQNEAQ in the germline V gene (reference sequence). Between the trimmed V and J ends, which lost 4 bases and 4 bases, there was a span of 8 bases. This CDR3 has 12 residues. CDR3 in amino acids: CASSSGQYEQYF. In DNA, the CDR3 is TGTGCCAGCAGCTCGGGGCAATACGAGCAGTACTTC.

The chain combines TRBV7-9 with TRBJ2-7; D gene uncertain. Germline-derived CDR1 and CDR2 are SEHNR and FQNEAQ (reference sequence). The V and J ends lost 1 base and 1 base respectively, with 8 bases between them. The CDR3 is 14 residues long. Here the CDR3 reads CASSLGHGSYEQYF. CDR3 bases: TGTGCCAGCAGCTTAGGCCACGGATCCTACGAGCAGTACTTC.

This clonotype was observed at least ten times. J is TRBJ1-1 and V is TRBV27, with 7 nucleotides matching TRBD1. The germline V gene encodes CDR1 MNHEY and CDR2 SMNVEV (reference sequence). The V segment lost 7 bases and the J segment 3 bases; nucleotides outside the gene matches: 23. The CDR3 is 19 amino acids. This chain's CDR3 is CASTNLKQTRGLLDTEAFF. CDR3 sequence (DNA): TGTGCCAGCACAAACCTCAAGCAGACGAGGGGGCTATTGGACACTGAAGCTTTCTTT.

This clonotype has ten or more counts. The CDR3 sequence: CASSLGAERQYF. The CDR3 DNA is TGTGCCAGCAGCTTAGGGGCAGAGCGGCAGTACTTC. The gene calls are TRBV7-8 and TRBJ2-7; D call uncertain. Germline-derived CDR1 and CDR2 are SGHVS and FQNEAQ. The CDR3 has 12 amino acids. The V end lost 1 base, the J end lost 9 bases, and 10 bases lay between the germline ends.

The CDR3 reads CASSLAVQGGREKLFF. The CDR3 region has the DNA TGTGCCAGCAGCTTGGCCGTACAGGGGGGGCGGGAAAAACTGTTTTTT. J is TRBJ1-4 and V is TRBV5-4; 8 bases are shared with TRBD1. This CDR3 spans 16 amino acids. V was clipped by 0 bases and J by 8 bases; unmatched bases: 9. CDR1 and CDR2 (germline): SGHNT, YYREEE (reference sequence). The variable domain in full, with the rest retrieved from reference TRBV5-4 and TRBJ1-4, is ETGVTQSPTHLIKTRGQQVTLRCSSQSGHNTVSWYQQALGQGPQFIFQYYREEENGRGNFPPRFSGLQFPNYSSELNVNALELDDSALYLCASSLAVQGGREKLFFGSGTQLSVL.

The rearrangement uses TRBV29-1 and TRBJ1-2, with TRBD1 matching 12 bases. Germline V lookup: CDR1 SQVTM, CDR2 ANQGSEA. The ends lost 6 bases at V and 5 bases at J; junction bases unmatched: 13. The CDR3 spans 16 residues. The DNA of the CDR3 is TGCAGCGTCGACCTAATGGGACAGGGGGCGCATTATGGCTACACCTTC. Its translation is CSVDLMGQGAHYGYTF.

This clonotype was picked up a small number of times. The V call is TRBV25-1, the J call TRBJ1-2; D is unresolved. From germline, CDR1 is MGHDK and CDR2 SYGVNS. The V end lost 1 base, the J end lost 5 bases, and 14 bases lay between the germline ends. The CDR3 has 15 amino acids. CDR3 residues: CASSEFKAVPYGYTF. The CDR3 coding sequence is TGTGCCAGCAGTGAATTCAAGGCGGTCCCTTATGGCTACACCTTC.

This chain joins TRBV3-1 and TRBJ2-1, with 8 bases fitting TRBD2. Germline V gene sequence: CDR1 LGHDT, CDR2 YNNKEL (reference sequence). The length of the CDR3 is 16 residues. Trimming cost V 0 bases and J 8 bases; bases outside gene matches: 9. For the CDR3, the DNA is TGTGCCAGCAGCCAAGAGTCAGCGGGAGTATTCGATGAGCAGTTCTTC. Translation gives CASSQESAGVFDEQFF.

The chain joins TRBV3-1 to TRBJ1-6; D possibly corresponds to TRBD1 (6 bases). V lost 4 bases, J lost 7 bases, and 14 bases lay in between. Germline assignment: CDR1 LGHDT and CDR2 YNNKEL (reference sequence). The CDR3 is 15 amino acids. As DNA, the CDR3 is TGTGCCAGCAGCCCGACACAGGGTTTGAATTCACCCCTCCACTTT. Translating gives CASSPTQGLNSPLHF.

This clonotype has ten or more counts. This CDR3 reads CASSLHGPGYEQYF. The CDR3 DNA sequence: TGTGCCAGCAGCTTGCACGGGCCGGGCTACGAGCAGTACTTC. The chain couples TRBV11-2 to TRBJ2-7; the D is unclear. With 3 bases removed from V and 3 bases from J, the gap between germline ends came to 12 bases. There are 14 residues in the CDR3. Germline lookup yields CDR1 SGHAT and CDR2 FQNNGV.

The table lists this clonotype with a few counts. This CDR3 reads CASSLGRTSQETQYF. The CDR3 DNA follows: TGTGCCAGCAGCTTAGGCCGGACTAGCCAAGAGACCCAGTACTTC. The J gene is TRBJ2-5, the V gene TRBV7-9; 7 bases match TRBD2. After removal of 1 base from V and 1 base from J, the junction contained 3 bases not matched to a gene. The germline CDR1 and CDR2 sequences are SEHNR and FQNEAQ (reference sequence). The CDR3 runs to 15 residues.

As concerns this clonotype: A much more abundant neighbour one base away suggests this may be a read error. The CDR3 region has the DNA TGTGCCAGCCGGACTAACTATGGCTACACCTTC. Translated: CASRTNYGYTF. The genes are TRBV6-1 and TRBJ1-2; D gene uncertain. Germline CDR1 MNHNS, CDR2 SASEGT. The CDR3 extends over 11 amino acids. Trimming left V 8 bases short and J 0 bases short, with 4 bases between.

At least ten counts were recorded for this clonotype. The V and J genes are TRBV2 and TRBJ1-5; no clear D. V lost 5 bases and J lost 5, with 13 bases in between. Germline V gene lookup returns CDR1 SNHLY and CDR2 FYNNEI. This CDR3 spans 14 amino acids. CDR3 amino acids: CASSFLDEYQPQHF. In nucleotides, the CDR3 is TGTGCCAGCAGTTTTTTAGATGAGTATCAGCCCCAGCATTTT.

This clonotype showed up many times. The chain has TRBV20-1 and TRBJ2-7; possibly TRBD1 or TRBD2 for D (5 bases each). Trimming took off 7 bases at V and 0 bases at J, with 10 bases between the two ends. CDR1 and CDR2 from the germline V gene are DFQATT and SNEGSKA (reference sequence). The CDR3 loop spans 12 amino acids. The CDR3 DNA sequence: TGCAGTGTGGACGGGGCCTCCTACGAGCAGTACTTC. This codes for CSVDGASYEQYF.

This clonotype was detected ten times or more. The DNA of the CDR3 is TGTGCCAGCGTGTGGGGACAGGGGGGCACTGAAGCTTTCTTT. Translation gives CASVWGQGGTEAFF. This rearrangement joins TRBV12-3 or TRBV12-4 to TRBJ1-1, with TRBD1 matching over 11 bases. V gave up 8 bases and J gave up 4 bases; unmatched junction bases: 6. The CDR3 has 14 residues.